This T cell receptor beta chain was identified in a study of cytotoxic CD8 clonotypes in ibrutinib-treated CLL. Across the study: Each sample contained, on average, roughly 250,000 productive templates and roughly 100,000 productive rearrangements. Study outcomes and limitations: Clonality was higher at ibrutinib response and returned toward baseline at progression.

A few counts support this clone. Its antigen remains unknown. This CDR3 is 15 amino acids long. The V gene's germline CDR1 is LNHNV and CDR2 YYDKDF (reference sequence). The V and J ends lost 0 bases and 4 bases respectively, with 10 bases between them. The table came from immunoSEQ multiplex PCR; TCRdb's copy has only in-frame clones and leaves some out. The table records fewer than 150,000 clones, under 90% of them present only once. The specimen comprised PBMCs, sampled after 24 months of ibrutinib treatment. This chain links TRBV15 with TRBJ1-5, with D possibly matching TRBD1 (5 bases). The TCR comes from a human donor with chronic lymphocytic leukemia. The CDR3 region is CATSRDRGENQPQHF. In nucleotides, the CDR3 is TGTGCCACCAGCAGAGATCGGGGGGAAAATCAGCCCCAGCATTTT.